Each of the 2 T cell receptor beta chains below was sequenced from the same sample in a study of blood T cell repertoires in COVID-19. This table comes from immunoSEQ multiplex PCR, and its TCRdb copy is limited to in-frame clones, with some not included. The sample yields around 100,000 clones, more than 80% seen once. Specimen: peripheral blood. The receptors stem from a human donor in a cohort sampled during active COVID-19.

The chain joins TRBV25-1 to TRBJ2-5; D call uncertain. Germline V gives CDR1 MGHDK, CDR2 SYGVNS. The CDR3 totals 12 residues. The V end was cut by 1 base, the J end by 13 bases, with 13 bases between. The CDR3 nucleotides read TGTGCCAGCAGTGAATTAGGATGGGCTCTGTACTTC. Translated: CASSELGWALYF.

This clone was seen only once. The CDR3: CASSLTSGRVTGELFF. The CDR3 DNA sequence: TGCGCCAGCAGCTTGACCAGCGGGAGGGTGACCGGGGAGCTGTTTTTT. The V gene is TRBV5-1, the J gene TRBJ2-2, with 10 bases identical to TRBD2. With V trimmed by 1 base and J by 5 bases, 5 bases remained unmatched. The CDR3 covers 16 residues. CDR1 is SGHRS, CDR2 YFSETQ, per germline. The variable domain in full, completed from reference TRBV5-1 and TRBJ2-2, reads KAGVTQTPRYLIKTRGQQVTLSCSPISGHRSVSWYQQTPGQGLQFLFEYFSETQRNKGNFPGRFSGRQFSNSRSEMNVSTLELGDSALYLCASSLTSGRVTGELFFGEGSRLTVL.